The 4 T cell receptor beta chains below were found in one sample sequenced in a study of neurological immune-mediated disorders. TCRdb re-called the 5' RACE reads with MiXCR, one entry per CDR3 protein. This table has under 80,000 distinct CDR3 sequences, approximately 4.6% appearing once. Sequenced sample: PBMCs. These receptors were collected from a woman aged 45-65 years with multiple sclerosis.

This clonotype was seen at least ten times. The chain couples TRBV12-3 or TRBV12-4 to TRBJ1-2; D call uncertain. Trimming took 6 bases from V and 6 from J, leaving 5 bases between them. The CDR3 totals 10 residues. The CDR3 here is CASSRDGYTF. The CDR3 coding sequence is TGTGCCAGCAGCCGGGATGGCTACACCTTC.

This clonotype occurred a few times. The V and J genes are TRBV7-2 and TRBJ2-3; D remains unclear. The germline V gene encodes CDR1 SGHTA and CDR2 FQGNSA. Trimming cost V 5 bases and J 4 bases, with 10 bases left between them. CDR3 size: 13 residues. The CDR3 bases are TGTGCCAGCAGCCTTTATCGGGCAGATACGCAGTATTTT. Translated, it gives CASSLYRADTQYF.

The sample holds many counts of this clonotype. This chain joins TRBV20-1 and TRBJ1-6, with 8 bases fitting TRBD1. CDR3 size: 17 residues. Germline lookup yields CDR1 DFQATT and CDR2 SNEGSKA (reference sequence). The V and J ends lost 0 bases and 6 bases, in that order; junction bases with no gene match: 10. The CDR3 spells CSARDLDRAGVNSPLHF. As DNA, the CDR3 is TGCAGTGCTAGAGATTTGGACAGGGCAGGGGTTAATTCACCCCTCCACTTT.

This clonotype was observed many times. This rearrangement joins TRBV7-2 to TRBJ1-5; unclear D gene. This CDR3 comprises 13 residues. The germline V gene encodes CDR1 SGHTA and CDR2 FQGNSA. V lost 2 bases, J lost 4 bases, and 6 bases lay in between. In DNA form, the CDR3 reads TGTGCCAGCAGCTTATTTCTGAATCAGCCCCAGCATTTT. The encoded protein is CASSLFLNQPQHF.